The 20 T cell receptor beta chains in this list originate from one sample, sequenced in a study of T cell changes during pregnancy in multiple sclerosis. Only in-frame clones appear in the TCRdb table, and some are missing; sequencing was by immunoSEQ multiplex PCR. The sample comprises roughly 100,000 clones, around 90% of which are singletons, and 1.6% rests with the top ten. The sequenced sample was peripheral blood, obtained before pregnancy. Every receptor here comes from a female donor with multiple sclerosis, enrolled in a pregnancy study.

The chain joins TRBV30 to TRBJ1-5, with 7 bases lining up with TRBD1. Germline V CDR1 and CDR2: GTSNPN, SVGIG (reference sequence). This CDR3 is 16 amino acids long. Trimming at V came to 2 bases and at J to 4 bases, leaving 11 bases not matched to a gene. CDR3 DNA: TGTGCCTGGAGTTGGCAGGGGGGTTTGGGTAATCAGCCCCAGCATTTT. This encodes CAWSWQGGLGNQPQHF.

The chain has TRBV28 and TRBJ2-1; 15 nucleotides agree with TRBD2. Looked up from germline, CDR1 is MDHEN and CDR2 is SYDVKM. V dropped 5 bases and J dropped 10; count of bases not matched to a gene: 9. This CDR3 has 16 amino acids. In nucleotides, the CDR3 is TGTGCCAGCAGTCGGACTAGCGGGGGGGGTATCTGGGAGCAGTTCTTC. Protein product: CASSRTSGGGIWEQFF.

The table lists this clone with a count of one. The chain has TRBV7-6 and TRBJ2-7, with D perhaps matching TRBD2 (5 bases). This CDR3 has 17 residues. The V and J ends lost 6 bases and 1 base respectively, with 22 bases between them. From germline, CDR1 is SGHVS and CDR2 FNYEAQ. CDR3 residues: CASSLTPHAGPSYEQYF. CDR3 bases: TGTGCCAGCAGTTTAACACCCCATGCGGGCCCATCCTACGAGCAGTACTTC. Together with reference TRBV7-6 and TRBJ2-7, the CDR3 gives the full variable domain: GAGVSQSPRYKVTKRGQDVALRCDPISGHVSLYWYRQALGQGPEFLTYFNYEAQQDKSGLPNDRFSAERPEGSISTLTIQRTEQRDSAMYRCASSLTPHAGPSYEQYFGPGTRLTVT.

This chain links TRBV30 with TRBJ2-3; 12 bases map to TRBD2. The CDR3 has 15 residues. Germline V CDR1 and CDR2: GTSNPN, SVGIG (reference sequence). J was trimmed by 5 bases and V by 3 bases; bases with no gene match: 6. CDR3 in amino acids: CAWRTSGSRVDTQYF. The CDR3 DNA reads TGTGCCTGGAGGACTAGCGGGAGTCGGGTAGATACGCAGTATTTT.

This chain joins TRBV29-1 and TRBJ2-2; perhaps TRBD2 as D (7 bases). This CDR3 is built from 14 residues. V dropped 6 bases and J dropped 6 bases, with 17 bases sitting between them. From germline, CDR1 is SQVTM and CDR2 ANQGSEA. CDR3 in DNA: TGCAGCGTAGAGGGGGGGCCTGGTGCCGGGGAGCTGTTTTTT. This encodes CSVEGGPGAGELFF.

This clone was observed a few times. The rearrangement uses TRBV19 and TRBJ2-1; TRBD2 aligns across 8 bases. CDR3 length: 15 residues. J lost 4 bases, V lost 5 bases, and 7 bases had no gene match. Germline CDR1 reads LNHDA; CDR2 reads SQIVND (reference sequence). CDR3 nucleotide sequence: TGTGCCAGTAGTCCTCTGGAGCGGGAGTACAATGAGCAGTTCTTC. Its translation: CASSPLEREYNEQFF. Complete variable domain (other parts from reference TRBV19 and TRBJ2-1): DGGITQSPKYLFRKEGQNVTLSCEQNLNHDAMYWYRQDPGQGLRLIYYSQIVNDFQKGDIAEGYSVSREKKESFPLTVTSAQKNPTAFYLCASSPLEREYNEQFFGPGTRLTVL.

The rearrangement uses TRBV7-2 and TRBJ1-1; 7 bases line up with TRBD1. The germline V gene has CDR1 SGHTA and CDR2 FQGNSA. The CDR3 is 14 residues long. J lost 4 bases, V lost 1 base, and 3 bases had no gene match. The CDR3 coding sequence is TGTGCCAGCAGCTTAGAGACAGGGCGCACTGAAGCTTTCTTT. The encoded protein is CASSLETGRTEAFF.

This clone turned up a few times. The chain uses TRBV7-3 and TRBJ1-1; D gene ambiguous. Germline V lookup: CDR1 SGHTA, CDR2 FQGTGA. This CDR3 spans 13 amino acids. V lost 5 bases to trimming and J lost 3 bases, with 10 bases between them. In DNA form, the CDR3 reads TGTGCCAGCAGCCACTTACGGGACACTGAAGCTTTCTTT. Amino acid sequence: CASSHLRDTEAFF.

This chain links TRBV5-1 with TRBJ2-1, with TRBD2 matching over 14 bases. CDR3 length equals 18 residues. With 1 base clipped from V and 9 bases from J, the junction kept 12 bases outside the gene matches. Germline lookup yields CDR1 SGHRS and CDR2 YFSETQ. The CDR3 DNA follows: TGCGCCAGCAGCTTGTCGACAACCGGGACTAGCGGGAGTATTGAGCAGTTCTTC. Protein product: CASSLSTTGTSGSIEQFF. The entire variable domain, with the rest obtained from reference TRBV5-1 and TRBJ2-1, is as follows: KAGVTQTPRYLIKTRGQQVTLSCSPISGHRSVSWYQQTPGQGLQFLFEYFSETQRNKGNFPGRFSGRQFSNSRSEMNVSTLELGDSALYLCASSLSTTGTSGSIEQFFGPGTRLTVL.

The chain is built from TRBV19 and TRBJ1-4; 9 nucleotides align to TRBD1. Trimming at V came to 8 bases and at J to 6 bases, leaving 4 bases not matched to a gene. The CDR3 runs to 13 residues. From germline, CDR1 is LNHDA and CDR2 SQIVND (reference sequence). CDR3 in amino acids: CASGGQGYEKLFF. In DNA, the CDR3 is TGTGCCAGTGGGGGACAGGGCTATGAAAAACTGTTTTTT.

The CDR3 DNA reads as TGCGCCAGCAGCCAAGAACAGGGAGATCCCTGGGGCTACACCTTC. Translation: CASSQEQGDPWGYTF. The chain employs TRBV4-3 and TRBJ1-2; maybe TRBD1 (6 bases). V lost 0 bases to trimming and J lost 8 bases, with 16 bases between them. In germline, CDR1 is LGHNA, CDR2 YSLEER. The CDR3 contains 15 residues.

The V gene is TRBV14, the J gene TRBJ2-1; D may be TRBD2 (5 bases). Looked up from germline, CDR1 is SGHDN and CDR2 is FVKESK. The CDR3 sequence is 21 residues long. The V end lost 0 bases, the J end lost 0 bases, and 24 bases lay between the germline ends. The CDR3 DNA sequence: TGTGCCAGCAGCCAAGAGTGGCGGGCCAAGCGCCACCCCAGCTCCTACAATGAGCAGTTCTTC. It yields the protein CASSQEWRAKRHPSSYNEQFF.

The sample holds one count of this clone. J is TRBJ2-1 and V is TRBV6-6; 9 bases align to TRBD2. The junction had 18 bases not matched to a gene; V was cut back by 10 bases and J by 8 bases. The germline gives CDR1 MNHNY, CDR2 SVGAGI (reference sequence). CDR3 length equals 16 residues. CDR3 amino acids: CATEMNSGRGRDEQFF. The CDR3 DNA reads TGTGCCACCGAAATGAATAGCGGGAGAGGAAGAGATGAGCAGTTCTTC.

The chain links TRBV11-2 to TRBJ1-5; D is uncertain. V lost 1 base and J lost 3, with 4 bases in between. The CDR3 is 13 residues long. Germline V lookup: CDR1 SGHAT, CDR2 FQNNGV. CDR3 in DNA: TGTGCCAGCAGCTTAGGAGTCAATCAGCCCCAGCATTTT. This codes for CASSLGVNQPQHF. The variable domain in full, with the rest retrieved from reference TRBV11-2 and TRBJ1-5, is EAGVAQSPRYKIIEKRQSVAFWCNPISGHATLYWYQQILGQGPKLLIQFQNNGVVDDSQLPKDRFSAERLKGVDSTLKIQPAKLEDSAVYLCASSLGVNQPQHFGDGTRLSIL.

The J gene is TRBJ2-1, the V gene TRBV28; D possibly corresponds to TRBD2 (6 bases). This CDR3 is built from 16 residues. V was shortened by 2 bases and J by 4 bases, with 15 bases between the two germline ends. CDR1 MDHEN and CDR2 SYDVKM come from the germline V gene. The DNA for the CDR3 is TGTGCCAGCAGTTTAAAATTGAGCGGGCCGTACAATGAGCAGTTCTTC. This sequence encodes CASSLKLSGPYNEQFF.

The chain recombines TRBV18 with TRBJ1-3; D possibly corresponds to TRBD1 (5 bases). V dropped 3 bases and J dropped 3 bases, with 12 bases sitting between them. Germline V lookup: CDR1 KGHSH, CDR2 LQKENI. This CDR3 is 15 amino acids long. The CDR3 sequence: CASSPIQGDGNTIYF. The DNA of the CDR3 is TGTGCCAGCTCACCGATTCAGGGTGATGGAAACACCATATATTTT.

The chain couples TRBV2 to TRBJ1-6; TRBD1 aligns across 9 bases. CDR3 length: 15 residues. Germline trimming cut 10 bases from V and 11 bases from J; bases unmatched to any gene: 15. The V gene's germline CDR1 is SNHLY and CDR2 FYNNEI. CDR3 amino acids: CAIQTLGQGLTPLHF. Written as DNA, the CDR3 is TGTGCCATACAAACGTTGGGACAGGGTTTGACACCCCTCCACTTT.

The chain has TRBV4-1 and TRBJ1-4; D unresolved. The CDR3 totals 17 residues. The germline V gene encodes CDR1 MGHRA and CDR2 YSYEKL. V was shortened by 0 bases and J by 0 bases, with 11 bases between the two germline ends. The CDR3 is CASSQDGSRTTNEKLFF. For the CDR3, the DNA is TGCGCCAGCAGCCAAGACGGCAGCAGGACAACTAATGAAAAACTGTTTTTT.

This clone appeared a single time. CDR3 bases: TGCGCCAGCAGCCAACCTAACAGGGACTCTGGAAACACCATATATTTT. Residues: CASSQPNRDSGNTIYF. The chain links TRBV4-1 to TRBJ1-3; weak D call: TRBD1 (6 bases). This CDR3 region has 16 residues. CDR1 is MGHRA and CDR2 is YSYEKL in the germline V gene. V was cut by 2 bases and J by 0 bases, with 11 bases left in between.

The rearrangement joins TRBV27 to TRBJ2-7; perhaps TRBD1 as D (5 bases). Trimming cost V 3 bases and J 6 bases, with 9 bases left between them. The length of the CDR3 is 12 residues. Germline CDR1 and CDR2: MNHEY and SMNVEV (reference sequence). The CDR3 loop is CASSFLGREQYF. The CDR3 DNA sequence: TGTGCCAGCAGTTTCTTGGGGCGCGAGCAGTACTTC.